The 22 T cell receptor beta chains below come from one sample, sequenced in a study of cytomegalovirus exposure and HLA in healthy donors. This table comes from immunoSEQ multiplex PCR, and its TCRdb copy is limited to in-frame clones, with some not included. The data contain some 320,000 clones, roughly 90% of them singletons. The sample comprised PBMCs. The receptors were sampled from a woman younger than 45 in good health and CMV-seropositive.

The chain has TRBV5-4 and TRBJ2-2, with 7 bases aligning to TRBD2. Germline V gene sequence: CDR1 SGHNT, CDR2 YYREEE (reference sequence). This CDR3 region has 15 residues. J lost 0 bases, V lost 4 bases, and 3 bases had no gene match. CDR3 protein: CASSPGTTNTGELFF. The CDR3 DNA reads TGTGCCAGCAGCCCCGGGACTACGAACACCGGGGAGCTGTTTTTT.

This clone occurred a few times. The chain joins TRBV27 to TRBJ2-7; tentatively, D is TRBD1 (5 bases). The CDR3 runs 14 residues. V lost 4 bases and J lost 3, with 13 bases in between. The germline gives CDR1 MNHEY, CDR2 SMNVEV (reference sequence). The CDR3 bases are TGTGCCAGCAGTTCCTCTACGACAGTCTACGAGCAGTACTTC. Translated, it gives CASSSSTTVYEQYF.

This rearrangement joins TRBV29-1 to TRBJ1-2, with D unresolved. The germline V gene encodes CDR1 SQVTM and CDR2 ANQGSEA. The germline V and J ends were trimmed by 1 base and 3 bases, with 12 bases remaining between them. CDR3 length: 14 amino acids. As DNA, the CDR3 is TGCAGCGTTGAAGGGCCTGGGCCCTACTATGGCTACACCTTC. The encoded protein is CSVEGPGPYYGYTF.

This chain connects TRBV7-9 to TRBJ1-6, with TRBD1 as a possible D gene (6 bases). This CDR3 spans 15 amino acids. Germline CDR1 reads SEHNR; CDR2 reads FQNEAQ (reference sequence). V lost 5 bases to trimming and J lost 6 bases, with 14 bases between them. The DNA for the CDR3 is TGTGCCAGCAGCCCCGGACAGACCTTTAATTCACCCCTCCACTTT. Translated: CASSPGQTFNSPLHF.

V is TRBV19 and J is TRBJ1-1; D not resolved. CDR3 length: 12 amino acids. Germline assignment: CDR1 LNHDA and CDR2 SQIVND (reference sequence). Trimming stripped 8 bases from V and 11 bases from J, with 18 bases between. The CDR3 sequence: CASSASFAWAFF. Here the CDR3 DNA reads TGTGCCAGTTCGGCCAGTTTCGCCTGGGCTTTCTTT.

The gene calls are TRBV6-1 and TRBJ1-5; a possible D gene is TRBD1 (5 bases). Germline V gives CDR1 MNHNS, CDR2 SASEGT. V lost 4 bases to trimming and J lost 0 bases, with 10 bases between them. The CDR3 extends over 15 amino acids. CDR3 nucleotides: TGTGCCAGCAGTGTTCGCGGGACTAGCAATCAGCCCCAGCATTTT. Translating it yields CASSVRGTSNQPQHF.

The chain couples TRBV29-1 to TRBJ1-6; 9 bases fit TRBD1. The J segment lost 7 bases and the V segment lost 7 bases, leaving 5 bases of the junction unmatched. Germline CDR1 is SQVTM and CDR2 is ANQGSEA. The CDR3 has 13 residues. This CDR3 reads CSAGQGLNSPLHF. In nucleotides, the CDR3 is TGCAGCGCCGGACAGGGGTTGAATTCACCCCTCCACTTT.

The chain uses TRBV10-3 and TRBJ2-1; 7 bases are shared with TRBD1. Per germline, CDR1 ENHRY and CDR2 SYGVKD. The V and J ends lost 9 bases and 4 bases, in that order; junction bases with no gene match: 12. This CDR3 region has 15 residues. Here the CDR3 DNA reads TGTGCCATAGGACAGGCCGTTGACCCTTACAATGAGCAGTTCTTC. Amino acid sequence: CAIGQAVDPYNEQFF.

This clone came up once. This rearrangement joins TRBV27 to TRBJ2-5; 7 nucleotides agree with TRBD1. The V gene's germline CDR1 is MNHEY and CDR2 SMNVEV (reference sequence). The V and J ends lost 5 bases and 5 bases, in that order; junction bases with no gene match: 8. CDR3 size: 14 residues. CDR3 region: CASSIQGSWETQYF. The CDR3 bases are TGTGCCAGCAGTATACAGGGGTCATGGGAGACCCAGTACTTC.

The chain carries TRBV7-6 and TRBJ2-3; TRBD1 matches at 7 bases. In germline, CDR1 is SGHVS, CDR2 FNYEAQ. This CDR3 spans 16 amino acids. Unmatched junction bases numbered 12, after V lost 6 bases and J lost 3 bases. CDR3 sequence: CASSQSNRGRTDTQYF. In DNA, the CDR3 is TGTGCCAGCAGTCAATCCAACAGGGGAAGAACAGATACGCAGTATTTT.

A single count supports this clone. The chain joins TRBV9 to TRBJ1-5; no reliable D call. CDR1 is SGDLS, CDR2 YYNGEE, per germline. This CDR3 spans 15 amino acids. Trimming removed 0 bases at V and 0 bases at J, with 7 bases between. The CDR3 region is CASSVDGHSNQPQHF. The CDR3 nucleotides are TGTGCCAGCAGCGTAGACGGCCATAGCAATCAGCCCCAGCATTTT.

CDR3 protein: CASSSTGRSEAFF. The CDR3 nucleotides read TGTGCCAGTAGTAGCACAGGGAGATCTGAAGCTTTCTTT. The chain combines TRBV19 with TRBJ1-1; tentative D call: TRBD1 (6 bases). CDR3 size: 13 residues. Trimming left V 4 bases short and J 6 bases short, with 12 bases between. CDR1 is LNHDA, CDR2 SQIVND, per germline (reference sequence).

This clone appeared once. The rearrangement uses TRBV6-5 and TRBJ2-7; unclear D gene. The CDR3 consists of 16 residues. V was clipped by 0 bases and J by 4 bases, with 16 bases between them. Germline assignment: CDR1 MNHEY and CDR2 SVGAGI. In DNA form, the CDR3 reads TGTGCCAGCAGTTACTCTGGTCGCTTGCCAAGATACGAGCAGTACTTC. Translated, it gives CASSYSGRLPRYEQYF.

The chain combines TRBV4-3 with TRBJ1-1; D call uncertain. The CDR3 length is 14 residues. CDR1 and CDR2 (germline): LGHNA, YSLEER. Trimming shortened V by 1 base and J by 0 bases, and 6 bases separated the two germline ends. The CDR3 sequence: CASSQVGVNTEAFF. In nucleotides, the CDR3 is TGCGCCAGCAGCCAAGTTGGTGTGAACACTGAAGCTTTCTTT.

The chain combines TRBV4-1 with TRBJ2-7; D unclear. The V end lost 3 bases, the J end lost 1 base, and 10 bases lay between the germline ends. CDR3 size: 14 residues. Germline-derived CDR1 and CDR2 are MGHRA and YSYEKL. The DNA of the CDR3 is TGCGCCAGCAGCCAGGGAATAAGGTCCTACGAGCAGTACTTC. Amino acid sequence: CASSQGIRSYEQYF.

The chain links TRBV4-2 to TRBJ2-5; 11 bases are a match to TRBD1. The CDR3 runs to 16 residues. Germline CDR1 reads LGHNA; CDR2 reads YNFKEQ. The junction had 5 bases not matched to a gene; V was cut back by 3 bases and J by 2 bases. CDR3 sequence (DNA): TGTGCCAGCAGCCATGGCGGACAGGGGGCACAAGAGACCCAGTACTTC. Translated: CASSHGGQGAQETQYF.

The chain employs TRBV30 and TRBJ2-7; 13 bases fit TRBD2. CDR3 length: 19 residues. Germline V gives CDR1 GTSNPN, CDR2 SVGIG (reference sequence). Unmatched junction bases numbered 13, after V lost 1 base and J lost 1 base. The CDR3 coding sequence is TGTGCCTGGAGTGGCCAGACTAGCGGGAGGAGTCTCGGTTCCTACGAGCAGTACTTC. This sequence encodes CAWSGQTSGRSLGSYEQYF.

The chain joins TRBV29-1 to TRBJ1-1; the D is unclear. There are 13 residues in the CDR3. With 4 bases removed from V and 1 base from J, the gap between germline ends came to 10 bases. Germline V gene sequence: CDR1 SQVTM, CDR2 ANQGSEA. The CDR3 DNA reads as TGCAGCGTTGGGCCCGTCCGGAACACTGAAGCTTTCTTT. Translated, it gives CSVGPVRNTEAFF.

The genes are TRBV7-3 and TRBJ1-5, with 10 bases identical to TRBD1. The trim removed 5 bases at V and 9 bases at J, leaving 19 bases unmatched. The CDR3 covers 18 residues. The germline CDR1 and CDR2 sequences are SGHTA and FQGTGA. CDR3 bases: TGTGCCAGCAGCCCCACTCTCGGGACAGGGGACGTTCACTGGCCCCAGCATTTT. It is translated as CASSPTLGTGDVHWPQHF. Variable domain in full (rest from reference TRBV7-3 and TRBJ1-5): GAGVSQTPSNKVTEKGKYVELRCDPISGHTALYWYRQSLGQGPEFLIYFQGTGAADDSGLPNDRFFAVRPEGSVSTLKIQRTERGDSAVYLCASSPTLGTGDVHWPQHFGDGTRLSIL.

V usage is TRBV9 and J usage is TRBJ1-2, with D possibly being TRBD1 (5 bases). CDR1 is SGDLS and CDR2 is YYNGEE in the germline V gene. The CDR3 is made up of 13 amino acids. V lost 3 bases and J 8 bases, leaving 14 bases between the germline ends. CDR3 sequence reads: CASSGGAQAGYTF. The CDR3 DNA reads as TGTGCCAGCAGCGGCGGGGCCCAGGCGGGCTACACCTTC.

This clone was picked up a small number of times. V and J are TRBV6-1 and TRBJ2-7; D remains ambiguous. CDR3 size: 9 residues. Trimming cost V 8 bases and J 10 bases, with 9 bases left between them. Looked up from germline, CDR1 is MNHNS and CDR2 is SASEGT. In DNA, the CDR3 is TGTGCCAGCGGAGAACACCAGTACTTC. Its protein product is CASGEHQYF.

The chain has TRBV2 and TRBJ1-2; possible D gene TRBD1, 5 bases. Deletions cut 6 bases from V and 8 bases from J, with 16 bases between. Germline CDR1 SNHLY, CDR2 FYNNEI. This CDR3 is 13 amino acids long. The CDR3 region is CASSQGAAGGYTF. CDR3 nucleotide sequence: TGTGCCAGCAGCCAAGGGGCAGCTGGGGGCTACACCTTC. The full variable domain, completed using reference TRBV2 and TRBJ1-2, is EPEVTQTPSHQVTQMGQEVILRCVPISNHLYFYWYRQILGQKVEFLVSFYNNEISEKSEIFDDQFSVERPDGSNFTLKIRSTKLEDSAMYFCASSQGAAGGYTFGSGTRLTVV.